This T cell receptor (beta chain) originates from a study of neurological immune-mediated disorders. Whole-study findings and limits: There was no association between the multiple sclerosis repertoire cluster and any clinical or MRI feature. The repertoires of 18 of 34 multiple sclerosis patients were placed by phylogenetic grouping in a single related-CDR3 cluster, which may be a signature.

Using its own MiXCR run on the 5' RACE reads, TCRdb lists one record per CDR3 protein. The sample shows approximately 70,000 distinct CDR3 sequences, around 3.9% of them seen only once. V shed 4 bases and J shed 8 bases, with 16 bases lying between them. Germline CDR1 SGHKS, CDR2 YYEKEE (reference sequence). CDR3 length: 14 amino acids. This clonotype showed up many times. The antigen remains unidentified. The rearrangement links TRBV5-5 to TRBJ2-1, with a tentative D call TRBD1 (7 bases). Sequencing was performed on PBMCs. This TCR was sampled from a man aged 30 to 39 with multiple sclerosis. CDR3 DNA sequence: TGTGCCAGCAGCCCCCCAGGGGGGCTCGATGAGCAGTTCTTC. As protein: CASSPPGGLDEQFF.